Listed here are 5 T cell receptor beta chains from one sample, sequenced in a study of cytomegalovirus exposure and HLA in healthy donors. The study ran its PCR with 60 Vbeta and 13 Jbeta primers. Only in-frame clones appear in the TCRdb table, and some are missing; sequencing was by immunoSEQ multiplex PCR. The sample includes some 110,000 clones, about 76% seen only once; the top ten take 3.9%. The sample comprised PBMCs. Every receptor here comes from a woman aged 30 to 39 in good health and CMV-seronegative.

The V and J genes are TRBV10-3 and TRBJ2-1; a possible D gene is TRBD2 (5 bases). CDR1 is ENHRY, CDR2 SYGVKD, per germline. This CDR3 has 14 amino acids. V lost 4 bases, J lost 4 bases, and 11 bases lay in between. The CDR3 nucleotides read TGTGCCATCAGTGGGGCTAGCCGGTACAATGAGCAGTTCTTC. It encodes CAISGASRYNEQFF.

The chain joins TRBV19 to TRBJ2-1; 11 bases match TRBD2. V lost 4 bases and J lost 4; bases outside the gene matches: 12. This CDR3 is built from 18 residues. Germline V gene sequence: CDR1 LNHDA, CDR2 SQIVND (reference sequence). CDR3 sequence (DNA): TGTGCCAGTAGTACCCCAACCGTAGCGGGAGGGCTATACAATGAGCAGTTCTTC. This gives the protein CASSTPTVAGGLYNEQFF.

Note on this clone: The junction shows a germline mismatch at one end, possibly a read error. This chain joins TRBV4-1 and TRBJ2-2; TRBD2 matches 11 bases. The CDR3 runs to 19 residues. Germline-derived CDR1 and CDR2 are MGHRA and YSYEKL. The CDR3 DNA follows: TGCGTCAGCAGCCAAGATTTTGGGACTAGCGGTTTGAACACCGGGGAGCTGTTTTTT. Protein product: CVSSQDFGTSGLNTGELFF.

This clone was seen just once. This rearrangement joins TRBV4-1 to TRBJ2-1, with a tentative D call TRBD1 (6 bases). The CDR3 is 15 amino acids. Trimming took 4 bases from V and 8 from J, leaving 18 bases between them. The germline V gene encodes CDR1 MGHRA and CDR2 YSYEKL. The DNA of the CDR3 is TGCGCCAGCAGCCTCATGACAGGAGGTAGGGATGAGCAGTTCTTC. Translated: CASSLMTGGRDEQFF.

The chain employs TRBV10-2 and TRBJ1-4; 10 bases match TRBD1. Germline V gene data show CDR1 as WSHSY and CDR2 as SAAADI. This CDR3 is 15 amino acids long. V lost 2 bases to trimming and J lost 5 bases; unmatched junction nucleotides: 2. This CDR3 is CASSERDRGNEKLFF. CDR3 DNA: TGCGCCAGCAGTGAGCGGGACAGGGGCAATGAAAAACTGTTTTTT.